This T cell receptor beta chain comes out of a study of blood T cell repertoires in COVID-19. Across the study: Samples of COVID-19 (acute and convalescent) were obtained from the United States, Italy and Spain.

This CDR3 has 14 residues. CDR1 and CDR2 (germline): MDHEN, SYDVKM. With 6 bases removed from V and 5 bases from J, the gap between germline ends came to 17 bases. Authors' processing steps: Nucleated cell number was recorded as an estimate derived from reference gene primer amplification. The table came from immunoSEQ multiplex PCR; TCRdb's copy has only in-frame clones and leaves some out. V and J calls and clone size are those listed in that table; D and trimming were worked out from the DNA. The table has under 170,000 clones, 75% to 90% seen once; the top ten hold more than 2%. The TCR was taken from a man between 65 and 85 years old with acute or convalescent COVID-19. Sequenced sample: peripheral blood. The J gene is TRBJ2-7, the V gene TRBV28; possible D gene TRBD1, 7 bases. CDR3 region: CASRPWRGRDEQYF. CDR3 sequence (DNA): TGTGCCAGCAGGCCTTGGAGGGGGCGGGACGAGCAGTACTTC.